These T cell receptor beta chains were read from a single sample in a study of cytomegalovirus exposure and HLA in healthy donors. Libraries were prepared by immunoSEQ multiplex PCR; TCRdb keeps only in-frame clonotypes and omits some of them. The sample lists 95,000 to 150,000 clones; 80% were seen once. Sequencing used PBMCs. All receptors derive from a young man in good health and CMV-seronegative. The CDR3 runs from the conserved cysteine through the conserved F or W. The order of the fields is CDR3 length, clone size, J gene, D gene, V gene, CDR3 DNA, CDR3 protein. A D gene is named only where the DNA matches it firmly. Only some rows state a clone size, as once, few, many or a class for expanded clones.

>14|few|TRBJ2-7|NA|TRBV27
TGTGCCAGCAGCCCCCTCGAGCAGGCCGGCGAGCAGTACTTC
CASSPLEQAGEQYF
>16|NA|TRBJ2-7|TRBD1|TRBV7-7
TGTGCCAGCAGCAACGCCCTGGGACAGCTTAGGGCACGGCAGTACTTC
CASSNALGQLRARQYF
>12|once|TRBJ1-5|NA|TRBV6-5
TGTGCCAGCAGCCCACTCAAGCAGCCCCAGCATTTT
CASSPLKQPQHF
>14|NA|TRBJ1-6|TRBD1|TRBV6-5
TGTGCCAGCAGTCCCCGGACAGGCAATTCACCCCTCCACTTT
CASSPRTGNSPLHF
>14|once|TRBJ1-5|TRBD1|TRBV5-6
TGTGCCAGCAGCTTGGCGACAGGGATTCAGCCCCAGCATTTT
CASSLATGIQPQHF
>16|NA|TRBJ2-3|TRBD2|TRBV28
TGTGCCAGCACCTCGACTAGCGGGGGCCTCACAGATACGCAGTATTTT
CASTSTSGGLTDTQYF
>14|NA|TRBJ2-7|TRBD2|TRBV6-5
TGTGCCAGCAGACCGGGACTAGCGGGCTACGAGCAGTACTTC
CASRPGLAGYEQYF
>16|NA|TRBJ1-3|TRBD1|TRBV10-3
TGTGCCATCAGTCGAGACAGGGGGCAGGCTGGAAACACCATATATTTT
CAISRDRGQAGNTIYF
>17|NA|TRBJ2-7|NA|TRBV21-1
TGTGCCAGCAGCAACCCGGGGACAGGCGGCGACTCCTACGAGCAGTGCTTC
CASSNPGTGGDSYEQCF
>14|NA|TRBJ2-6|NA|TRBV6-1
TGTGCCAGCAACGGGGAGGCCGGGGCCAACGTCCTGACTTTC
CASNGEAGANVLTF
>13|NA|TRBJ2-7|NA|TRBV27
TGTGCCAGCAGTCCCTTCAGCTCCTACGAGCAGTACTTC
CASSPFSSYEQYF
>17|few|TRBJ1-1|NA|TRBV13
TGTGCCAGCAGCTTACGCTACAGGCGTCTGGGGAACACTGAAGCTTTCTTT
CASSLRYRRLGNTEAFF
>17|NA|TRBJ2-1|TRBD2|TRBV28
TGTGCCAGCAGCCCGGATGGGGCTAGCGGGCCCTGGGATGAGCAGTTCTTC
CASSPDGASGPWDEQFF
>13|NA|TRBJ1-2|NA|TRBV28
TGTGCCAGCAGCTGGGAGTTGACGGATGGCTACACCTTC
CASSWELTDGYTF
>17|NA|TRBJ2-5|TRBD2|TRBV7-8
TGTGCCAGCAGCTCAGGGGGGACTAGCGGAATACAAGAGACCCAGTACTTC
CASSSGGTSGIQETQYF
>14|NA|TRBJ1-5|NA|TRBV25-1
TGTGCCAGCAGTGAGCGACAGAGCAATCAGCCCCAGCATTTT
CASSERQSNQPQHF
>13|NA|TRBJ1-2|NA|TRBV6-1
TGTGCCAGCAGCCCCGGGGGGGAGTATGGCTACACCTTC
CASSPGGEYGYTF
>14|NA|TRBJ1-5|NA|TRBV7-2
TGTGCCAGCAGCTTCGGTTATAGCAATCAGCCCCAGCATTTT
CASSFGYSNQPQHF
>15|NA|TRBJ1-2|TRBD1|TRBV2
TGTGCCAGCAGTACTCAAGGGACAGGGAGCTATGGCTACACCTTC
CASSTQGTGSYGYTF
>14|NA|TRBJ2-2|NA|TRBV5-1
TGCGCCAGCAGTTCTGAGGGGGATGCCGGGGAGCTGTTTTTT
CASSSEGDAGELFF
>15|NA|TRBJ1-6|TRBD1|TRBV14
TGTGCCAGCAGCCAAGTGCAGGGGGCAGGGTCACCCCTCCACTTT
CASSQVQGAGSPLHF
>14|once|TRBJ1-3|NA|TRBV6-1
TGTGCCAGCAAGTTGAGCGGGTCAGGAAACACCATATATTTT
CASKLSGSGNTIYF
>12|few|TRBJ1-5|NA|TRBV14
TGTGCCAGCAGCCAAGCGAATCAGCCCCAGCATTTT
CASSQANQPQHF
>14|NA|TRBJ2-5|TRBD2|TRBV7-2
TGTGCCAGCAGCTTAGCACCTAGCGGGGGGGCACGGTACTTC
CASSLAPSGGARYF
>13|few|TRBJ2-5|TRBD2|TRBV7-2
TGTGCCAGCAGCCCCCTAGCGGGGGGGTACCAGTACTTC
CASSPLAGGYQYF
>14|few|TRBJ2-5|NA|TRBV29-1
TGCAGCGTTGAAAGGCCTCAGGGCCAAGAGACCCAGTACTTC
CSVERPQGQETQYF
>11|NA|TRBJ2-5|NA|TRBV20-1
TGCAGTGCTTTTAGGGAGGAGACCCAGTACTTC
CSAFREETQYF
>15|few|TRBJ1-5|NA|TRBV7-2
TGTGCCAGCAGCTTAGTGTGGACAGTCACTCAGCCCCAGCATTTT
CASSLVWTVTQPQHF
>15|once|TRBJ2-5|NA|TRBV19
TGTGCCAGTAGTATAGTCAAGGGGCAGCGAGAGACCCAGTACTTC
CASSIVKGQRETQYF
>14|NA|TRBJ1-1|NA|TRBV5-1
TGCGCCAGCAGCTTGGGAGGGGGGAACACTGAAGCTTTCTTT
CASSLGGGNTEAFF
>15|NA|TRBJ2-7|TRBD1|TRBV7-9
TGTGCCAGCAGCTTTTGGGACAGGCGACCCTACGAGCAGTACTTC
CASSFWDRRPYEQYF
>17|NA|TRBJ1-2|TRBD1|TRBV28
TGTGCCAGCAGTATTGGAGGACAGGGTGTAGGAAGCTATGGCTACACCTTC
CASSIGGQGVGSYGYTF
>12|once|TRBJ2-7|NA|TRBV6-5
TGTGCCAGTTCCCCGACAGGTCGCGAGCAGTACTTC
CASSPTGREQYF
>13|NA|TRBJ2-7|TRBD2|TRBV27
TGTGCCAGCAGTTTTGGCGGGGGTTACGAGCAGTACTTC
CASSFGGGYEQYF
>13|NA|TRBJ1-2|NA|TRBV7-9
TGTGCCAGCAGCTTCTCGTCTAACTATGGCTACACCTTC
CASSFSSNYGYTF
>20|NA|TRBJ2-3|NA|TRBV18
TGTGCCAGCTCACCCTCAGATGTTGGACAGAACCTTCAAAGCACAGATACGCAGTATTTT
CASSPSDVGQNLQSTDTQYF
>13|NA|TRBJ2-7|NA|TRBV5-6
TGTGCCAGCAGCTTGGACACCTCCTACGAGCAGTACTTC
CASSLDTSYEQYF
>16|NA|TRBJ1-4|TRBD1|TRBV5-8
TGTGCCAGCAGCTTGGGACAGGGTCGATTAGATGAAAAACTGTTTTTT
CASSLGQGRLDEKLFF
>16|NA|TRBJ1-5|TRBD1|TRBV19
TGTGCCAGTAGTATACAGTCGACAGGGATCGATCAGCCCCAGCATTTT
CASSIQSTGIDQPQHF
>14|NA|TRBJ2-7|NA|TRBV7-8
TGTGCCAGCAGCCCTTCATCTAGCCTTGGCGAGCAGTACTTC
CASSPSSSLGEQYF
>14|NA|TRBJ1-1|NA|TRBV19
TGTGCCAGTAGCTTGGACAGCTCGAACACTGAAGCTTTCTTT
CASSLDSSNTEAFF
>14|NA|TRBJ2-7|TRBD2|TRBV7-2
TGTGCCAGCAGCTTAGGGGGAGGGTGGGGCGAGCAGTACTTC
CASSLGGGWGEQYF
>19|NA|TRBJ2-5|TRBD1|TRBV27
TGTGCCAGCACCCCCCTTACCGGGACAGGGGTTAATGACGCAGAGACCCAGTACTTC
CASTPLTGTGVNDAETQYF
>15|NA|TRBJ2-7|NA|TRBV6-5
TGTGCCAGCAAAGGGGTAGGGCTAAGCTCCTACGAGCAGTACTTC
CASKGVGLSSYEQYF
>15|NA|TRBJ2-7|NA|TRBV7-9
TGTGCCAGCAGCTTAGATTGGGCCACCTCCTACGAGCAGTACTTC
CASSLDWATSYEQYF
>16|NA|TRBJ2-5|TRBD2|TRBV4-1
TGCGCCAGCAGCCAAGATAACGGGGGGGCCTGGGAGACCCAGTACTTC
CASSQDNGGAWETQYF
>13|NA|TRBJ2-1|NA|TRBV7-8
TGTGCCAGCAGCCCTGGACAGTACAATGAGCAGTTCTTC
CASSPGQYNEQFF
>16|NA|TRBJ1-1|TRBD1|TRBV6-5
TGTGCCAGCAGTTACTCCTACAGGGGGGGGTACACTGAAGCTTTCTTT
CASSYSYRGGYTEAFF
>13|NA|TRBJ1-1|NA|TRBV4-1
TGCGCCAGCAGCCAAGTGGGCGGGCACCAAGCTTTCTTT
CASSQVGGHQAFF
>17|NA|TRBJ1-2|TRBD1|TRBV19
TGTGCCAGTAAAGGTATGGGACAGGCCGGATCTAACTATGGCTACACCTTC
CASKGMGQAGSNYGYTF
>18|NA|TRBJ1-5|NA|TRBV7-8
TGTGCCGGCAGCTTACTGAAGATTGGGGCAGGGGGCAATCAGCCCCAGCATTTT
CAGSLLKIGAGGNQPQHF
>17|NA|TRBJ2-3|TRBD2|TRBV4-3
TGCGCCAGCAGCCAAGCGCCGTGGAGCGGGGGGGGCGATACGCAGTATTTT
CASSQAPWSGGGDTQYF
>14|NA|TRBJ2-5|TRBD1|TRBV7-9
TGTGCCAGCAGCTCGCGGACAGGGCGGGAGACCCAGTACTTC
CASSSRTGRETQYF
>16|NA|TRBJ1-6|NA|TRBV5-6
TGTGCCAGCAGTGCTTGGGAGGGTCTTAATAATTCACCCCTCCACTTT
CASSAWEGLNNSPLHF